Below, 17 T cell receptor beta chains from the same sample are listed, as sequenced in a study of T-cell memory formation after mild COVID-19. TCRdb reprocessed the 5' RACE reads with MiXCR, giving one entry per CDR3 protein. The sample records tens of thousands of distinct CDR3 sequences, 7.3% being singletons. Source material: PBMCs or a T cell subset sorted from them (not recorded which). The receptors stem from a man between 18 and 29 years old who had mild COVID-19 (a few samples of this study predate the infection). Cell type and time point are not known.

In its sample, this clonotype ranks as medium-sized. The chain employs TRBV7-2 and TRBJ2-1, with TRBD1 matching 11 bases. With V trimmed by 5 bases and J by 15 bases, 12 bases remained unmatched. CDR3 size: 14 residues. Looked up from germline, CDR1 is SGHTA and CDR2 is FQGNSA. As DNA, the CDR3 is TGTGCCAGCAGCGCCCGGACAGGGGGCCGGGAGGTGTTCTTC. It specifies CASSARTGGREVFF.

The sample holds a few counts of this clonotype. The CDR3 spells CASSLGGSASYGYTF. The CDR3 DNA sequence: TGCGCCAGCAGCTTGGGAGGGTCGGCGAGCTATGGCTACACCTTC. The chain uses TRBV5-1 and TRBJ1-2; D ambiguous. Trimming left V 0 bases short and J 4 bases short, with 13 bases between. Germline-derived CDR1 and CDR2 are SGHRS and YFSETQ. This CDR3 contains 15 residues.

This clonotype came up a few times. The V gene is TRBV20-1, the J gene TRBJ2-7; no clear D gene. The CDR3 is 12 amino acids. The V and J ends lost 7 bases and 0 bases respectively, with 10 bases between them. From germline, CDR1 is DFQATT and CDR2 SNEGSKA (reference sequence). This CDR3 is CSVEDLSYEQYF. The CDR3 coding sequence is TGCAGTGTTGAGGATCTCTCCTACGAGCAGTACTTC.

The V call is TRBV10-3, the J call TRBJ2-5; D is unresolved. The V gene's germline CDR1 is ENHRY and CDR2 SYGVKD. CDR3 length equals 12 residues. Trimming pared 2 bases from V and 4 bases from J, leaving 5 bases between. The CDR3 bases are TGTGCCATCAGTGAGGGTTTAGAGACCCAGTACTTC. Encoded protein: CAISEGLETQYF.

V and J are TRBV7-2 and TRBJ1-2; D perhaps matches TRBD1 (6 bases). The V end lost 5 bases, the J end lost 4 bases, and 11 bases lay between the germline ends. CDR1 and CDR2 (germline): SGHTA, FQGNSA. This CDR3 contains 13 residues. CDR3: CASSQTTGYGYTF. The CDR3 region has the DNA TGTGCCAGCAGCCAGACGACAGGCTATGGCTACACCTTC.

This clonotype was observed a few times. The gene calls are TRBV12-3 or TRBV12-4 and TRBJ1-1; 9 bases agree with TRBD1. CDR3 length equals 15 residues. V lost 3 bases and J lost 5; bases outside the gene matches: 7. The DNA for the CDR3 is TGTGCCAGCAGTTTCTTAAGGACAGGGGAGACTGAAGCTTTCTTT. Translating it yields CASSFLRTGETEAFF.

This clonotype was seen a handful of times. The rearrangement joins TRBV12-3 or TRBV12-4 to TRBJ1-1; D ambiguous. The CDR3 extends over 13 amino acids. Trimming pared 3 bases from V and 3 bases from J, leaving 8 bases between. Here the CDR3 reads CASSFWVDTEAFF. The CDR3 DNA follows: TGTGCCAGCAGTTTCTGGGTAGACACTGAAGCTTTCTTT.

This clonotype was observed a handful of times. The chain joins TRBV20-1 to TRBJ2-2; no definite D call. CDR3 length: 14 residues. CDR1 is DFQATT, CDR2 SNEGSKA, per germline (reference sequence). The germline V and J ends were trimmed by 0 bases and 5 bases, with 10 bases remaining between them. The CDR3 here is CSARDLEPTGELFF. DNA for the CDR3: TGCAGTGCTAGAGATCTGGAACCGACCGGGGAGCTGTTTTTT.

This clonotype appeared a few times. The rearrangement uses TRBV5-1 and TRBJ2-5, with TRBD2 matching 8 bases. Germline-derived CDR1 and CDR2 are SGHRS and YFSETQ. V lost 0 bases and J lost 0; bases outside the gene matches: 4. The CDR3 consists of 16 residues. CDR3: CASSLGVAGYQETQYF. As DNA, the CDR3 is TGCGCCAGCAGCTTGGGGGTAGCGGGGTACCAAGAGACCCAGTACTTC.

This clonotype has a handful of counts. The chain links TRBV9 to TRBJ2-1, with TRBD2 identical over 8 bases. Germline assignment: CDR1 SGDLS and CDR2 YYNGEE. V shed 0 bases and J 0 bases; nucleotides not matched to a gene: 5. The CDR3 spans 17 residues. The CDR3 is CASSVASGGHSYNEQFF. CDR3 coding DNA: TGTGCCAGCAGCGTAGCCAGCGGGGGCCACTCCTACAATGAGCAGTTCTTC.

The chain joins TRBV7-9 to TRBJ2-4; D remains ambiguous. V gave up 1 base and J gave up 11 bases, with 9 bases separating them. The germline gives CDR1 SEHNR, CDR2 FQNEAQ (reference sequence). CDR3 length equals 12 residues. In DNA, the CDR3 is TGTGCCAGCAGCTTAGATGGTGGTTTTCAGTACTTC. This encodes CASSLDGGFQYF.

This clonotype was detected a few times. The V call is TRBV5-6, the J call TRBJ1-6; no definite D call. Germline V gene lookup returns CDR1 SGHDT and CDR2 YYEEEE. V lost 2 bases, J lost 7 bases, and 10 bases lay in between. This CDR3 spans 14 amino acids. The CDR3 DNA is TGTGCCAGCAGCTTTGAGGGAATCAATTCACCCCTCCACTTT. As protein: CASSFEGINSPLHF.

This clonotype was counted only a few times. The rearrangement links TRBV7-8 to TRBJ2-5; TRBD1 might be the D (5 bases). CDR3 length: 15 amino acids. Germline assignment: CDR1 SGHVS and CDR2 FQNEAQ. Trimming removed 2 bases from V and 5 bases from J, with 15 bases in between. The CDR3 spells CASSLRGRGKETQYF. The CDR3 region has the DNA TGTGCCAGCAGCTTACGCGGTAGGGGTAAGGAGACCCAGTACTTC.

This clonotype was picked up a small number of times. This rearrangement joins TRBV6-2 or TRBV6-3 to TRBJ1-1; the D is unclear. V was clipped by 2 bases and J by 4 bases, with 8 bases between them. CDR3 length equals 13 residues. The germline V gene has CDR1 MNHEY and CDR2 SVGEGT. CDR3: CASSYGRVTEAFF. CDR3 DNA sequence: TGTGCCAGCAGTTACGGAAGAGTCACTGAAGCTTTCTTT.

The sample holds a few counts of this clonotype. The CDR3 spells CAWSTADTQYF. Here the CDR3 DNA reads TGTGCCTGGAGTACGGCAGATACGCAGTATTTT. The chain joins TRBV30 to TRBJ2-3, with D hard to call. V lost 2 bases and J 4 bases, leaving 4 bases between the germline ends. The CDR3 has 11 residues. Germline assignment: CDR1 GTSNPN and CDR2 SVGIG (reference sequence).

This clonotype was found a few times. The J gene is TRBJ2-5, the V gene TRBV28; possible D gene TRBD1, 6 bases. The CDR3 is 12 residues long. Per germline, CDR1 MDHEN and CDR2 SYDVKM. The ends were cut back, 6 bases at V and 9 bases at J, with 14 bases in the middle. This chain's CDR3 is CASSSSTGPQYF. For the CDR3, the DNA is TGTGCCAGCAGCTCGTCCACAGGGCCCCAGTACTTC. Full variable domain (rest looked up from reference TRBV28 and TRBJ2-5): DVKVTQSSRYLVKRTGEKVFLECVQDMDHENMFWYRQDPGLGLRLIYFSYDVKMKEKGDIPEGYSVSREKKERFSLILESASTNQTSMYLCASSSSTGPQYFGPGTRLLVL.

The chain is built from TRBV4-1 and TRBJ1-2, with a tentative D call TRBD1 (5 bases). The germline CDR1 and CDR2 sequences are MGHRA and YSYEKL. V lost 4 bases to trimming and J lost 0 bases, with 15 bases between them. There are 16 residues in the CDR3. CDR3 nucleotides: TGCGCCAGCAGCCGTAACCCAGGGCCAACTAACTATGGCTACACCTTC. It translates to CASSRNPGPTNYGYTF.